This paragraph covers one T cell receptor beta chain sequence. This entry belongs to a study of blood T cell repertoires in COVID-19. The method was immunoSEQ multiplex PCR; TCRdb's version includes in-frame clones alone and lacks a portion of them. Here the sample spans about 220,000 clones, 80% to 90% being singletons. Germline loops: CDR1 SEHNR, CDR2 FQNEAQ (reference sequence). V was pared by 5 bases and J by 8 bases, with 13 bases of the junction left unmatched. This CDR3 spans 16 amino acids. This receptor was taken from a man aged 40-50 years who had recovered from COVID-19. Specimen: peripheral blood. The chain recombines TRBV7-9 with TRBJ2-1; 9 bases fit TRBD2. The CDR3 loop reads CASSISLGTSSDEQFF. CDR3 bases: TGTGCCAGCAGCATAAGCCTGGGGACTAGCAGCGATGAGCAGTTCTTC.